A selection of T cell receptor beta chains follows, all from one sample in a study of beta chain features in type 1 diabetes. TCRdb's copy holds only in-frame clones and misses some; the assay was immunoSEQ multiplex PCR. The data contain hundreds of thousands of clones, around 15% of them singletons. Sequencing input: naive CD4+ T cells from blood. These TCRs come from a man younger than 35 in good health. CDR3s include the opening cysteine and the closing phenylalanine or tryptophan. A D gene is named only where the DNA matches it firmly. A row's size may be missing; if present it is once, few, many or a size class.

DNA,CDR3,V,D,J,size
TGCGCCAGCAGCCAAGGGCAGGGGACTTTCAACACTGAAGCTTTCTTT,CASSQGQGTFNTEAFF,TRBV4-1,.,TRBJ1-1,few
TGTGCCAGCAGTGAGACAGTAGTAGGTGAGCAGTTCTTC,CASSETVVGEQFF,TRBV6-4,.,TRBJ2-1,.
TGTGCCAGCTGGGCGTATGGACAGTACAATGAGCAGTTCTTC,CASWAYGQYNEQFF,TRBV27,.,TRBJ2-1,.
TGTGCCAGCGGTAGGACAGGCTCCTACGAGCAGTACTTC,CASGRTGSYEQYF,TRBV28,TRBD1,TRBJ2-7,once
TGCAGCGTTACGGAGGCGGCGGGGGGCCCCTACGAGCAGTACTTC,CSVTEAAGGPYEQYF,TRBV29-1,TRBD2,TRBJ2-7,.
TGTGCCAGCAGCTTATCTCCTGGCAGGCCGACGTTTAACTATGGCTACACCTTC,CASSLSPGRPTFNYGYTF,TRBV7-6,.,TRBJ1-2,few
TGTGCCATCAGTGGACAGGGGTCCGCGGAGACCCAGTACTTC,CAISGQGSAETQYF,TRBV10-3,TRBD1,TRBJ2-5,.
TGCAGCGTTGGGCATAGACTAGCGGGCTACGAGCAGTACTTC,CSVGHRLAGYEQYF,TRBV29-1,TRBD2,TRBJ2-7,few
TGTGCCAGCAGTGAAAGGGGGCGCGGGGGAAACACCATATATTTT,CASSERGRGGNTIYF,TRBV6-1,TRBD1,TRBJ1-3,few
TGTGCCAGCAGCTTAGCGGGAGGGCCCTACTCTCAGTTCTTC,CASSLAGGPYSQFF,TRBV11-2,TRBD2,TRBJ2-1,.
TGTGCCAGCAGCTCCGGACAGGGGGCCTACAATGAGCAGTTCTTC,CASSSGQGAYNEQFF,TRBV7-3,TRBD1,TRBJ2-1,few
TGTGCCAGCAGCTATTCAGGGAGCCCCACTGAAGCTTTCTTT,CASSYSGSPTEAFF,TRBV11-1,.,TRBJ1-1,few
TGCGCCAGCAGCCAAGGACTGGGGACAGGGCTTAATCAGCCCCAGCATTTT,CASSQGLGTGLNQPQHF,TRBV4-1,TRBD1,TRBJ1-5,.
TGTGCCAGCAGCTCAGCGAGTGGGGGGGCCTACGAGCAGTACTTC,CASSSASGGAYEQYF,TRBV7-8,TRBD2,TRBJ2-7,few
TGCAGCGTTACTTCGGGACCTACCGACTATGGCTACACCTTC,CSVTSGPTDYGYTF,TRBV29-1,.,TRBJ1-2,.
TGTGCCAGCAGCGCGGCGACAAGCCCACCCCTAACATTTGGCTACACCTTC,CASSAATSPPLTFGYTF,TRBV9,.,TRBJ1-2,.
TGTGCCAGCAGCCAAGAAGGAACTAACACCGGGGAGCTGTTTTTT,CASSQEGTNTGELFF,TRBV4-2,.,TRBJ2-2,.
TGTGCCAGCAGCGTATTAGGACAGGCCTCCTACGAGCAGTACTTC,CASSVLGQASYEQYF,TRBV9,TRBD1,TRBJ2-7,.
TGCGCCAGCAGCCATGAATACCCTCGGGAGACCCAGTACTTC,CASSHEYPRETQYF,TRBV4-1,.,TRBJ2-5,few
TGTGCCAGTAGTATCTCGACTCCGAGGTCACCCCTCCACTTT,CASSISTPRSPLHF,TRBV19,.,TRBJ1-6,few
TGTGCCAGCAGTCGGGATAGGGAGACCCAGTACTTC,CASSRDRETQYF,TRBV7-6,.,TRBJ2-5,.
TGTGCCAGCAGCCCCCGTCCGGGACAGACCTACGAGCAGTACTTC,CASSPRPGQTYEQYF,TRBV7-2,TRBD1,TRBJ2-7,.
TGTGCCAGCAGGCGGGACAGCCTTAACACCGGGGAGCTGTTTTTT,CASRRDSLNTGELFF,TRBV2,.,TRBJ2-2,.
TGTGCCAGCAGCTTAAGTGGAAAGGCGAGCAGTGGCTACACCTTC,CASSLSGKASSGYTF,TRBV7-3,.,TRBJ1-2,few
TGCGCCAGCAGCCAGCCAGGGACAAAGTACCAAGAGACCCAGTACTTC,CASSQPGTKYQETQYF,TRBV4-1,.,TRBJ2-5,few
TGTGCCAGCAGTTACTCGACGGTTGTGCCGACCCAGTACTTC,CASSYSTVVPTQYF,TRBV6-5,.,TRBJ2-5,.
TGTGCCAGCAGCAACAGGGAGGAGGGCGAGCAGTACTTC,CASSNREEGEQYF,TRBV7-2,.,TRBJ2-7,few
TGCAGCGCTCCGACTAGCGGCACAGATACGCAGTATTTT,CSAPTSGTDTQYF,TRBV29-1,TRBD2,TRBJ2-3,few
TGCGCCAGCAGCTTGGACCTAGCGGGCGCAGATACGCAGTATTTT,CASSLDLAGADTQYF,TRBV5-1,TRBD2,TRBJ2-3,.
TGCGCCAGCAGCTTAGGACAGGGGGCGCCCCGGGAGACCCAGTACTTC,CASSLGQGAPRETQYF,TRBV5-1,TRBD1,TRBJ2-5,.
TGTGCCAGCAGTCGGGACAGGGACTATGGCTACACCTTC,CASSRDRDYGYTF,TRBV5-4,TRBD1,TRBJ1-2,.
TGTGCCAGCCCACCGGGCGGGGAGATAAACTCCTACGAGCAGTACTTC,CASPPGGEINSYEQYF,TRBV18,.,TRBJ2-7,.
TGTGCCAGCTCACCAGCGGGGCTCCAAGAGACCCAGTACTTC,CASSPAGLQETQYF,TRBV18,.,TRBJ2-5,.
TGTGCCTGGAGTGTCTTGAGGGGGCGCACCGGGGAGCTGTTTTTT,CAWSVLRGRTGELFF,TRBV30,TRBD1,TRBJ2-2,few
TGCAGCGTTCATAAACGACAGGGGAACACCTACAATGAGCAGTTCTTC,CSVHKRQGNTYNEQFF,TRBV29-1,TRBD1,TRBJ2-1,.
TGTGCCAGCAGTTACGCCGGCCTCGGCAACCCCGGGGAGCTGTTTTTT,CASSYAGLGNPGELFF,TRBV6-4,.,TRBJ2-2,.
TGTGCCAGCAGTAACCAGGGCCGACAGCCCCAGCATTTT,CASSNQGRQPQHF,TRBV6-5,.,TRBJ1-5,.
TGCGCCAGCAGCGGGACCGGGACATTGGAAAAACTGTTTTTT,CASSGTGTLEKLFF,TRBV5-1,.,TRBJ1-4,few
TGTGCCAGCAGTTACCGGCAGCTCTCTGGAAACACCATATATTTT,CASSYRQLSGNTIYF,TRBV6-6,.,TRBJ1-3,.
TGCGCCAGCAGCTACCCGGGACAGGGGGTATACGAGCAGTACTTC,CASSYPGQGVYEQYF,TRBV4-1,TRBD1,TRBJ2-7,few
TGTGCCAGCAGCCAAGTAACCGCAGACAACTATGGCTACACCTTC,CASSQVTADNYGYTF,TRBV4-2,.,TRBJ1-2,few
TGCAGTGCCATTCATGAGCAGTTCTTC,CSAIHEQFF,TRBV20-1,.,TRBJ2-1,.
TGTGCCAGCAGCTTAGCGCGCAACGAGCAGTACTTC,CASSLARNEQYF,TRBV7-2,.,TRBJ2-7,.
TGTGCCAGCAGCTCAGGGGCCTACGAGCAGTACTTC,CASSSGAYEQYF,TRBV7-6,.,TRBJ2-7,.
TGTGCCAGCAGCTCCCGGCCCCCAGATACGCAGTATTTT,CASSSRPPDTQYF,TRBV7-2,.,TRBJ2-3,.
TGCGCCAGCAGCCAACGACTAGTACTTGAGCAGTTCTTC,CASSQRLVLEQFF,TRBV4-3,.,TRBJ2-1,few